This T cell receptor (beta chain) was documented in a study of OX40 agonist ivuxolimab in advanced cancers. Study-wide background: Patients were given ivuxolimab, an antibody that agonizes OX40 (CD134). Therapy given before enrollment (anti-PD-1, anti-PD-L1 or anti-CTLA-4) was allowed, and roughly 42% had some. Intravenous ivuxolimab was administered to patients every 2 weeks at 0.01 to 10 mg/kg.

Data came from immunoSEQ multiplex PCR; TCRdb stores just in-frame clones and leaves some out. The sample lists 60,000 to 65,000 clones, around four fifths seen once, with around 2.1% in the top ten. With autoimmune disease history or systemic immunosuppression, patients were excluded. The CDR3 loop spans 17 amino acids. The germline V gene has CDR1 SGHTA and CDR2 FQGNSA. V gave up 0 bases and J gave up 0 bases; unmatched junction bases: 8. The sequencing used CD4+ or CD8+ T cells sorted from blood, collected in a trial of the OX40 agonist ivuxolimab. The clonotype was recovered from an adult with an advanced solid tumor such as melanoma, head and neck, liver or kidney cancer. The chain has TRBV7-2 and TRBJ2-7, with TRBD2 matching over 7 bases. CDR3 in amino acids: CASSLAGRADASYEQYF. The CDR3, as DNA: TGTGCCAGCAGCTTAGCGGGGAGGGCGGATGCCTCCTACGAGCAGTACTTC.